Listed below are T cell receptor beta chains from one sample, sequenced in a study of immune characterization of retroperitoneal liposarcoma. Each CDR3 protein is one row after TCRdb ran MiXCR on the PCR reads. The sample gives some 9,800 distinct CDR3 sequences, about 27% of which show up once; approximately 9% is in the top ten. Source material: tumor tissue. All receptors derive from a female donor with retroperitoneal liposarcoma. Each CDR3 is given with its conserved first and last residue. D genes are given only for firm matches. Clone size is stated in some rows and not others, as once, few, many or a class when expanded.

clone_size cdr3_length d_call j_call v_call cdr3_nt cdr3_aa
NA 15 NA TRBJ1-2 TRBV6-5 TGTGCCAGCAGTTACCTTAGGGGGACGGGGAACGGCTACACCTTC CASSYLRGTGNGYTF
medium-sized 13 TRBD2 TRBJ2-1 TRBV12-3/TRBV12-4 TGTGCCAGCAAAGCGGGAGCCCAAGAGACCCAGTTCTTC CASKAGAQETQFF
few 14 NA TRBJ2-2 TRBV7-3 TGTGCCAGCAGCTTAACAGGACAGCCCGGGGAGCTGTTTTTT CASSLTGQPGELFF
NA 13 TRBD2 TRBJ2-1 TRBV6-1 TGTGCCAGCAGTGTAGCGGGAGGGAATGAGCAGTTCTTC CASSVAGGNEQFF
few 14 NA TRBJ2-6 TRBV6-1 TGTGCCAGCAGTGACCTCCCTGGGGCCAACGTCCTGACTTTC CASSDLPGANVLTF
NA 13 NA TRBJ2-3 TRBV7-6 TGTGCTAGCAGCACCTTCGAGACTTCTCATCTGTATTTT CASSTFETSHLYF
NA 15 TRBD1 TRBJ1-1 TRBV28 TGTGCCAGCAGTGGAGGACAGGGGGCGGACACTGAAGCTTTCTTT CASSGGQGADTEAFF
NA 18 NA TRBJ2-5 TRBV6-1 TGTGCCAGCAGAGACACTCATAGGGGGCGGGGGGACTACAATGAGCAGTACTTC CASRDTHRGRGDYNEQYF
NA 14 TRBD2 TRBJ2-7 TRBV6-1 TGTGCCAGCAGTTCCGACGGGGAGGGGAATGAGCAGTACTTC CASSSDGEGNEQYF
NA 14 NA TRBJ1-5 TRBV6-4 TGTGCCAGCAGTTTACCGTTAAGCAATCAGCCCCAGCATTTT CASSLPLSNQPQHF
NA 12 NA TRBJ2-5 TRBV6-2/TRBV6-3 TGTGCCAGCAGTTACTACTCTCGGGACCCCATCTTC CASSYYSRDPIF
medium-sized 15 TRBD1 TRBJ2-6 TRBV6-1 TGTGCCACCGGGACAGGGATCTCTGGGGCCAACGTCCTGACTTTC CATGTGISGANVLTF
NA 15 TRBD2 TRBJ2-2 TRBV7-8 TGTGCCAGCAGCTTCGGGACTAGCTTCACCGGGGAGCTGTTTTTT CASSFGTSFTGELFF
many 14 TRBD1 TRBJ1-2 TRBV11-3 TGTGCCAGCAGCTTGGATTCAGGGGGCTATGGCTACACCTTC CASSLDSGGYGYTF
NA 16 TRBD2 TRBJ2-3 TRBV7-6 TGTGCCAGCAGCTTGGACCTAGCGGGCGGGACAGATACGCAGTATTTT CASSLDLAGGTDTQYF
large 16 TRBD2 TRBJ2-1 TRBV6-6 TGTGCCAGCAGTGACTCGAGCGGGGGGGCCTACAATGAGCAGTTCTTC CASSDSSGGAYNEQFF
NA 17 TRBD2 TRBJ2-7 TRBV7-6 TGTGCCAGCAGCCCCACTTGGGGACTAGCGGGACGGGGGGAGCAGTACTTC CASSPTWGLAGRGEQYF
medium-sized 13 NA TRBJ2-3 TRBV6-1 TGTGCCAGCAGTGTGAGCAGCACAGATACGCAGTATTTT CASSVSSTDTQYF
many 16 NA TRBJ2-7 TRBV7-9 TGTGCCAGCAGCTTAGTTAATAGCGCGGGATACTACGAGCAGTACTTC CASSLVNSAGYYEQYF
NA 15 NA TRBJ2-5 TRBV6-7 TGTGCCAGCAGTTACAAACGGACAGACAAGAGGACCCAGTACTTC CASSYKRTDKRTQYF
many 18 TRBD1 TRBJ2-1 TRBV6-1 TGTGCCAGCAGTGAGCGAATGTTAGGACAGGGTGTCAACAATGAGCAGTTCTTC CASSERMLGQGVNNEQFF
few 15 TRBD1 TRBJ2-1 TRBV7-6 TGTGCCAGCAGACGAAGCGGGACAGGGGACAATGAGCAGTTCTTC CASRRSGTGDNEQFF
NA 14 TRBD2 TRBJ2-1 TRBV5-3 TGTGCCAGCAGCACCTCCCCGGGGGGAGAGACCCAGTTCTTC CASSTSPGGETQFF
medium-sized 14 TRBD2 TRBJ2-1 TRBV7-2 TGTGCCAGCAGCTTAGCCGGCGGGAGCTACGAGCAGTTCTTC CASSLAGGSYEQFF
few 14 NA TRBJ1-1 TRBV6-5 TGTGCCAGCAGTTACTTCCAGGGCTCCCCTGAAGCTTTCTTT CASSYFQGSPEAFF
NA 15 TRBD2 TRBJ2-1 TRBV6-5 TGTGCCAGCAAGGATAGCGGGGGGTTCTACAATGAGCAGTTCTTC CASKDSGGFYNEQFF
many 14 NA TRBJ2-1 TRBV11-2 TGTGCCAGCAGCTTCTCCCCTAGGACCGATGAGCAGTTCTTC CASSFSPRTDEQFF
few 16 TRBD1 TRBJ2-7 TRBV6-1 TGTGCCAGCAGTGAATCCTCCGGGACAGGGAACGACGAGCAGTACTTC CASSESSGTGNDEQYF
NA 14 NA TRBJ2-3 TRBV6-5 TGTGCCAGCAGTAAAAGGGCTAGCACAGATACGCAGTATTTT CASSKRASTDTQYF